Shown below are 32 T cell receptor beta chains from a single sample sequenced in a study of blood T cell repertoires in COVID-19. Libraries were prepared by immunoSEQ multiplex PCR; TCRdb keeps only in-frame clonotypes and omits some of them. The table records about 36,000 clones, around three quarters of them present only once. Sequencing was done on a sample of peripheral blood. All receptors come from a man in his sixties with active COVID-19.

The rearrangement uses TRBV5-5 and TRBJ2-7, with 7 bases aligning to TRBD2. V shed 2 bases, J shed 4 bases, and the junction held 9 bases outside the gene matches. Germline V gene lookup returns CDR1 SGHKS and CDR2 YYEKEE (reference sequence). This CDR3 is 15 amino acids long. As DNA, the CDR3 is TGTGCCAGCAGCTTAGTCCCGGGGGGTAGTTACGAGCAGTACTTC. Its protein is CASSLVPGGSYEQYF. Based on the CDR3 plus reference TRBV5-5 and TRBJ2-7, the full variable domain is DAGVTQSPTHLIKTRGQQVTLRCSPISGHKSVSWYQQVLGQGPQFIFQYYEKEERGRGNFPDRFSARQFPNYSSELNVNALLLGDSALYLCASSLVPGGSYEQYFGPGTRLTVT.

The chain is built from TRBV27 and TRBJ2-7; 7 positions match TRBD1. Trimming cost V 10 bases and J 2 bases; bases outside gene matches: 5. The CDR3 is 12 residues long. In germline, CDR1 is MNHEY, CDR2 SMNVEV (reference sequence). Here the CDR3 reads CATHGTAYEQYF. For the CDR3, the DNA is TGTGCCACCCATGGGACAGCCTACGAGCAGTACTTC.

The J gene is TRBJ1-1, the V gene TRBV5-6, with a possible D match to TRBD1 (5 bases). V was clipped by 0 bases and J by 0 bases, with 18 bases between them. Germline loops: CDR1 SGHDT, CDR2 YYEEEE. This CDR3 contains 18 residues. CDR3 amino acids: CASSLVNGASRMNTEAFF. CDR3 sequence (DNA): TGTGCCAGCAGCTTGGTAAATGGGGCGAGCAGAATGAACACTGAAGCTTTCTTT.

This sequence joins TRBV10-3 and TRBJ2-7; D perhaps matches TRBD1 (5 bases). Per the germline V gene, CDR1 is ENHRY and CDR2 is SYGVKD. This CDR3 comprises 14 residues. Trimming left V 8 bases short and J 2 bases short, with 16 bases between. CDR3 loop: CAIGSAMGPYEQYF. As DNA, the CDR3 is TGTGCCATCGGAAGTGCTATGGGGCCCTACGAGCAGTACTTC.

This clone turned up a few times. V is TRBV5-1 and J is TRBJ2-2, with D maybe TRBD1 (5 bases). The germline V gene has CDR1 SGHRS and CDR2 YFSETQ. This CDR3 region has 15 residues. Trimming left V 4 bases short and J 0 bases short, with 10 bases between. In nucleotides, the CDR3 is TGCGCCAGCAGCAAGGACACAACGAACACCGGGGAGCTGTTTTTT. Translated, it gives CASSKDTTNTGELFF.

The chain couples TRBV3-1 (or the pseudogene TRBV3-2) to TRBJ2-1; TRBD2 is a possible D gene (5 bases). V was shortened by 1 base and J by 1 base, with 5 bases between the two germline ends. Germline CDR1 reads LGHDT; CDR2 reads YNNKEL (reference sequence). The length of the CDR3 is 14 residues. The CDR3 reads CASSQAGSYNEQFF. CDR3 DNA sequence: TGTGCCAGCAGCCAAGCGGGATCCTACAATGAGCAGTTCTTC.

This clone was detected only once. V and J are TRBV4-2 and TRBJ2-7; perhaps TRBD1 as D (6 bases). The CDR3 is 18 residues long. V was pared by 4 bases and J by 5 bases, with 27 bases between. From germline, CDR1 is LGHNA and CDR2 YNFKEQ. The CDR3 reads CASSRLQQGFVIRDEQYF. Here the CDR3 DNA reads TGTGCCAGCAGCCGCCTACAACAGGGTTTCGTGATTCGTGACGAGCAGTACTTC.

The chain joins TRBV6-2 or TRBV6-3 to TRBJ2-2; tentative D call: TRBD2 (6 bases). V was clipped by 0 bases and J by 7 bases, with 21 bases between them. The CDR3 contains 18 residues. Germline assignment: CDR1 MNHEY and CDR2 SVGEGT. CDR3 in amino acids: CASSYSLPRGAPGGELFF. The CDR3 DNA is TGTGCCAGCAGTTACTCGTTACCTCGCGGGGCCCCCGGCGGGGAGCTGTTTTTT.

In DNA, the CDR3 is TGCGCCAGCAGCGCGGGACAGGGGATGAATTCACCCCTCCACTTT. Its translation: CASSAGQGMNSPLHF. The gene calls are TRBV5-1 and TRBJ1-6; 10 bases line up with TRBD1. The length of the CDR3 is 15 residues. Germline loops: CDR1 SGHRS, CDR2 YFSETQ. V lost 4 bases and J lost 7; bases outside the gene matches: 5.

This sequence joins TRBV2 and TRBJ1-3; a weak D match, TRBD1 (5 bases). Trimming removed 6 bases at V and 2 bases at J, with 11 bases between. This CDR3 contains 14 residues. Germline-derived CDR1 and CDR2 are SNHLY and FYNNEI. The CDR3 loop reads CASSERGTGNTIYF. The CDR3 bases are TGTGCCAGCAGCGAAAGGGGTACTGGAAACACCATATATTTT.

The chain employs TRBV18 and TRBJ2-2; 10 bases match TRBD1. From germline, CDR1 is KGHSH and CDR2 LQKENI. J was trimmed by 4 bases and V by 3 bases; bases with no gene match: 5. The CDR3 sequence is 16 residues long. CDR3: CASSPPGQGFTGELFF. The DNA for the CDR3 is TGTGCCAGCTCACCGCCGGGACAGGGGTTCACCGGGGAGCTGTTTTTT.

This clone was observed a few times. The V and J genes are TRBV12-2 and TRBJ1-2; the table names TRBD1, a call not compared with the DNA. TRBV12-2 is a known pseudogene. The CDR3 contains 17 residues. CDR3 sequence (DNA): TGTGCAAGTCGCTTATACAACGGACAGATTCGTATGGGAGGCTACACCTTC. Its protein product is CASRLYNGQIRMGGYTF.

The chain carries TRBV7-2 and TRBJ2-3; 11 bases are a match to TRBD2. Germline V gene lookup returns CDR1 SGHTA and CDR2 FQGNSA. Unmatched junction bases numbered 4, after V lost 5 bases and J lost 0 bases. CDR3 length: 16 residues. CDR3 sequence (DNA): TGTGCCAGCAGCCCACTAGCGGGGGCGAGCACAGATACGCAGTATTTT. Translation gives CASSPLAGASTDTQYF.

The V gene is TRBV30, the J gene TRBJ2-5; D is unresolved. The CDR3 runs to 12 residues. CDR1 and CDR2 from the germline V gene are GTSNPN and SVGIG (reference sequence). V was pared by 2 bases and J by 5 bases, with 9 bases between. The DNA of the CDR3 is TGTGCCTGGAGTATCTTGGGCGAGACCCAGTACTTC. This translates into CAWSILGETQYF.

CDR3 residues: CASSPRRQGADTQYF. DNA of the CDR3: TGTGCCAGCAGTCCCCGCCGACAGGGGGCAGATACGCAGTATTTT. The genes are TRBV6-5 and TRBJ2-3; 9 bases line up with TRBD1. This CDR3 comprises 15 residues. V was clipped by 5 bases and J by 4 bases; unmatched bases: 7. Germline CDR1 MNHEY, CDR2 SVGAGI.

This chain links TRBV12-5 with TRBJ2-7; D not certain. Germline-derived CDR1 and CDR2 are LGHNT and FRNRAP. The CDR3 sequence is 13 residues long. V shed 3 bases and J shed 7 bases, with 13 bases lying between them. The CDR3: CASGLARTDEQYF. The DNA of the CDR3 is TGTGCTAGTGGTTTAGCAAGAACAGATGAGCAGTACTTC.

V and J are TRBV28 and TRBJ1-4, with a possible D match to TRBD1 (5 bases). The germline CDR1 and CDR2 sequences are MDHEN and SYDVKM. V was clipped by 9 bases and J by 2 bases, with 7 bases between them. The length of the CDR3 is 12 residues. This CDR3 is CARQETNEKLFF. The CDR3, as DNA: TGTGCCAGACAGGAGACTAATGAAAAACTGTTTTTT.

This clone came up a few times. The junction departs from the called germline gene at one end, perhaps through a read error. This sequence joins TRBV7-7 and TRBJ2-1; D is uncertain. CDR3 size: 14 residues. Germline V gene sequence: CDR1 SSHAT, CDR2 FNYEAQ (reference sequence). This CDR3 reads CASSLGTGLSEQFF. The DNA of the CDR3 is TGTGCTAGCAGCTTAGGTACCGGGTTGAGTGAGCAGTTCTTC.

The CDR3 spells CASGGGGSTDTQYF. CDR3 DNA: TGTGCCAGTGGTGGGGGCGGCAGCACAGATACGCAGTATTTT. The rearrangement uses TRBV6-5 and TRBJ2-3; D is possibly TRBD1 (6 bases). This CDR3 is 14 amino acids long. Germline V gives CDR1 MNHEY, CDR2 SVGAGI. The V and J ends lost 9 bases and 0 bases respectively, with 13 bases between them.

V gene TRBV5-8 combines with J gene TRBJ1-5; no definite D call. Trimming pared 0 bases from V and 0 bases from J, leaving 7 bases between. Germline CDR1 SGHTS, CDR2 YDEGEE. The CDR3 spans 15 residues. The CDR3 DNA is TGTGCCAGCAGCTTGGACGGTGATAGCAATCAGCCCCAGCATTTT. This gives the protein CASSLDGDSNQPQHF.

CDR3 nucleotide sequence: TGTGCCAGCAGTGGCCATAGACTAGCGGGGGGCAATGAGCAGTTCTTC. It encodes CASSGHRLAGGNEQFF. This chain joins TRBV6-1 and TRBJ2-1; 13 nucleotides line up with TRBD2. V lost 4 bases, J lost 6 bases, and 6 bases stayed unmatched. The germline gives CDR1 MNHNS, CDR2 SASEGT. This CDR3 comprises 16 residues.

The rearrangement links TRBV28 to TRBJ2-2; 7 bases fit TRBD2. V dropped 6 bases and J dropped 4; count of bases not matched to a gene: 8. The CDR3 totals 15 residues. From germline, CDR1 is MDHEN and CDR2 SYDVKM. Here the CDR3 DNA reads TGTGCCAGCAGGGAGGGGACTACTTCCACCGGGGAGCTGTTTTTT. This encodes CASREGTTSTGELFF. The full variable domain, rest sourced from reference TRBV28 and TRBJ2-2, is DVKVTQSSRYLVKRTGEKVFLECVQDMDHENMFWYRQDPGLGLRLIYFSYDVKMKEKGDIPEGYSVSREKKERFSLILESASTNQTSMYLCASREGTTSTGELFFGEGSRLTVL.

The chain recombines TRBV19 with TRBJ1-1; TRBD1 matches 7 bases. Germline values: CDR1 LNHDA, CDR2 SQIVND (reference sequence). CDR3 size: 14 residues. The ends lost 11 bases at V and 1 base at J; junction bases unmatched: 10. In DNA, the CDR3 is TGTGCCCTAAATGCAGGGGGGCCGAACACTGAAGCTTTCTTT. Encoded protein: CALNAGGPNTEAFF.

The V call is TRBV7-2, the J call TRBJ2-5; a possible D gene is TRBD2 (6 bases). Germline V gene lookup returns CDR1 SGHTA and CDR2 FQGNSA. The CDR3 consists of 13 residues. V was cut by 5 bases and J by 13 bases, with 20 bases left in between. The CDR3 loop reads CASSPGSRPGGYF. CDR3 bases: TGTGCCAGCAGCCCTGGGTCCCGCCCCGGGGGGTACTTC.

The count of this clone is one. CDR3 in amino acids: CASSPSGSAGAPYTQYF. The CDR3, as DNA: TGTGCCAGCAGCCCTAGCGGGTCAGCGGGGGCTCCTTATACGCAGTATTTT. V is TRBV7-3 and J is TRBJ2-3, with TRBD2 identical over 8 bases. The CDR3 runs 17 residues. Germline V gene sequence: CDR1 SGHTA, CDR2 FQGTGA. V was pared by 5 bases and J by 7 bases, with 17 bases of the junction left unmatched.

This clone occurred a few times. This chain links TRBV6-5 with TRBJ1-2; TRBD1 matches 7 bases. V dropped 5 bases and J dropped 7; count of bases not matched to a gene: 10. Germline V CDR1 and CDR2: MNHEY, SVGAGI. CDR3 length: 14 amino acids. The CDR3 region is CASSRQGGKAGYTF. The CDR3 DNA sequence: TGTGCCAGCAGTCGACAGGGCGGGAAGGCTGGCTACACCTTC.

The rearrangement uses TRBV9 and TRBJ2-3, with 9 bases that match TRBD1. Trimming cost V 4 bases and J 2 bases; bases outside gene matches: 11. There are 17 residues in the CDR3. Germline CDR1 reads SGDLS; CDR2 reads YYNGEE. CDR3 coding DNA: TGTGCCAGCAGCAAGCGCACCGGGACAGGGATCACAGATACGCAGTATTTT. Amino acids: CASSKRTGTGITDTQYF.

V and J are TRBV6-5 and TRBJ1-2, with 8 bases fitting TRBD1. V lost 2 bases, J lost 4 bases, and 3 bases stayed unmatched. In germline, CDR1 is MNHEY, CDR2 SVGAGI. CDR3 length: 14 residues. DNA of the CDR3: TGTGCCAGCAGTTACAGGGACAGGTCCTATGGCTACACCTTC. It yields the protein CASSYRDRSYGYTF.

The chain carries TRBV6-1 and TRBJ2-5; the match to TRBD2 covers 7 bases. There are 17 residues in the CDR3. Trimming at V came to 4 bases and at J to 5 bases, leaving 16 bases not matched to a gene. CDR1 MNHNS and CDR2 SASEGT come from the germline V gene. The CDR3 DNA reads as TGTGCCAGCAGTGGGAGTTATGAGACTAGCCTTTTCGAGACCCAGTACTTC. Amino acids: CASSGSYETSLFETQYF.

J is TRBJ1-3 and V is TRBV30; D unresolved. Deletions cut 2 bases from V and 0 bases from J, with 8 bases between. The CDR3 length is 14 residues. Germline CDR1 and CDR2: GTSNPN and SVGIG (reference sequence). The CDR3 loop reads CAWSPQNSGNTIYF. Written as DNA, the CDR3 is TGTGCCTGGAGTCCACAGAACTCTGGAAACACCATATATTTT.

V gene TRBV19 combines with J gene TRBJ2-6; 8 bases line up with TRBD1. The ends lost 2 bases at V and 0 bases at J; junction bases unmatched: 0. Germline assignment: CDR1 LNHDA and CDR2 SQIVND (reference sequence). The CDR3 extends over 16 amino acids. The CDR3 protein is CASSITGGSGANVLTF. CDR3 nucleotides: TGTGCCAGTAGTATAACAGGGGGCTCTGGGGCCAACGTCCTGACTTTC.

V and J are TRBV11-2 and TRBJ2-7, with 8 nucleotides matching TRBD2. V was pared by 5 bases and J by 2 bases, with 11 bases of the junction left unmatched. The CDR3 extends over 16 amino acids. The germline V gene has CDR1 SGHAT and CDR2 FQNNGV. CDR3 coding DNA: TGTGCCAGCAGCCGACTTAGGGGACTAGGTCCCTACGAGCAGTACTTC. It specifies CASSRLRGLGPYEQYF.